Listed below are T cell receptor beta chains from one sample, sequenced in a study of blood T cell repertoires in COVID-19. Only in-frame clones appear in the TCRdb table, and some are missing; sequencing was by immunoSEQ multiplex PCR. The profile shows some 160,000 clones, 65% to 80% of them singletons. The specimen sequenced was peripheral blood. The receptors originated from a man in his fifties or sixties with acute or convalescent COVID-19. CDR3s include the opening cysteine and the closing phenylalanine or tryptophan. D genes are given only for firm matches. For some rows the clone size is stated as once, few or many, or as a class when expanded; others skip it.

d_call	v_call	j_call	clone_size	cdr3_nt	cdr3_aa
TRBD1	TRBV2	TRBJ2-6	NA	TGTGCCAGCAGAGCGGGACAGGGGATTGGGGCCAACGTCCTGACTTTC	CASRAGQGIGANVLTF
TRBD2	TRBV4-2	TRBJ2-7	NA	TGTGCCAGCAGCCCCTCGGGCGGGAGGTCCACCTACGAGCAGTACTTC	CASSPSGGRSTYEQYF
TRBD2	TRBV19	TRBJ2-4	NA	TGTGCCAGTAGTTCTATGCTAGCGGGAGAATTGGACATTCAGTACTTC	CASSSMLAGELDIQYF
TRBD1	TRBV18	TRBJ1-2	NA	TGTGCCAGCTCACCACCCTCGTCGCAGGGGGCTGTTGGCTACACCTTC	CASSPPSSQGAVGYTF
TRBD1	TRBV2	TRBJ1-3	few	TGTGCCAGCAGCCCGACAGGGCCTAGAAACACCATATATTTT	CASSPTGPRNTIYF
TRBD1	TRBV5-1	TRBJ2-2	NA	TGCGCCAGCAGCTTCCAGGGGGCAACTTCCACCGGGGAGCTGTTTTTT	CASSFQGATSTGELFF
NA	TRBV18	TRBJ2-1	NA	TGTGCCAGCTCACCAAGGGAAACACAGGGCGCCAATGAGCAGTTCTTC	CASSPRETQGANEQFF
NA	TRBV3-1/TRBV3-2	TRBJ1-1	NA	TGTGCCAGCAGCCTCCCCCCCCCGTGGAACACTGAAGCTTTCTTT	CASSLPPPWNTEAFF
TRBD1	TRBV28	TRBJ1-1	NA	TGTGCCAGCACTTCATTAGGGGGCCGGATTGAAGCTTTCTTT	CASTSLGGRIEAFF
NA	TRBV15	TRBJ2-5	NA	TGTGCCACCAGCAGAGTTCAAACAGGCCCTGAAGAGACCCAGTACTTC	CATSRVQTGPEETQYF
TRBD1	TRBV27	TRBJ2-7	NA	TGTGCCAGCAGCTTCGGGACAGGGATGGACGAGCAGTACTTC	CASSFGTGMDEQYF
TRBD2	TRBV4-2	TRBJ2-3	once	TGTGCCAGCAGCCGTACTAGAGCGATAGCGGGAAGCACAGATACGCAGTATTTT	CASSRTRAIAGSTDTQYF
NA	TRBV15	TRBJ1-2	NA	TGTGCCACCAGCAGCTTTCGGACAGTATCCATGGGCTACACCTTC	CATSSFRTVSMGYTF
NA	TRBV28	TRBJ2-5	NA	TGTGCCAGCACCCCCAGCGGGGAGACCCAGTACTTC	CASTPSGETQYF
TRBD2	TRBV2	TRBJ2-3	NA	TGTGCCAGCGTCGCGGATGGCGGGAGGGCCCCTACGCAGTATTTT	CASVADGGRAPTQYF
TRBD1	TRBV27	TRBJ1-5	NA	TGTGCCAGCAGTTTATCGCTACAGGGACAGGGCAATAATCAGCCCCAGCATTTT	CASSLSLQGQGNNQPQHF
TRBD2	TRBV6-4	TRBJ2-3	NA	TGTGCCAGCAGTGAAATTGGCGGGAGTGGAAAAGATACGCAGTATTTT	CASSEIGGSGKDTQYF
TRBD2	TRBV4-1	TRBJ2-2	NA	TGCGCCAGCAGCCAAGTTAGCGGGAGCACCGGGGAGCTGTTTTTT	CASSQVSGSTGELFF
TRBD1	TRBV9	TRBJ2-7	NA	TGTGCCAGCAGCCCCCCCTTAGACAGGGGGTCCTACGAGCAGTACTTC	CASSPPLDRGSYEQYF
TRBD2	TRBV7-8	TRBJ2-1	NA	TGTGCCAGCAGCTCCCACGGGACTATAGGCAATGAGCAGTTCTTC	CASSSHGTIGNEQFF
NA	TRBV7-8	TRBJ2-7	many	TGTGCCAGCAGGGTAGATTCTGGGGCAGGGGCCTACGAGCAGTACTTC	CASRVDSGAGAYEQYF
NA	TRBV6-1	TRBJ2-4	NA	TGTGCCAGCAGTGAAGGGCGGGCCAAAAACATTCAGTACTTC	CASSEGRAKNIQYF
TRBD2	TRBV13	TRBJ2-2	few	TGTGCCAGCAGCCCCTATAGCGGGGCTGACACCGGGGAGCTGTTTTTT	CASSPYSGADTGELFF
TRBD2	TRBV24-1	TRBJ2-1	NA	TGTGCCACCAGTGAGTATGGACTAGCGGGAGGTTCGGCCTTCAATGAGCAGTTCTTC	CATSEYGLAGGSAFNEQFF
NA	TRBV4-1	TRBJ1-3	NA	TGCGCCAGCAGCCCGCAAGAGGCTTTCACTGGAAACACCATATATTTT	CASSPQEAFTGNTIYF
TRBD1	TRBV7-3	TRBJ2-5	NA	TGTGCCAGCAGCTCTTACAGGGGGCGGGAAGAGACCCAGTACTTC	CASSSYRGREETQYF
NA	TRBV5-6	TRBJ2-4	NA	TGTGCCAGCAGCTTGGGGAGACAGATAGCCAAAAACATTCAGTACTTC	CASSLGRQIAKNIQYF
TRBD1	TRBV10-3	TRBJ2-3	NA	TGTGCCATCAGCCGACAGGGGGATACGCAGTATTTT	CAISRQGDTQYF
TRBD1	TRBV5-1	TRBJ2-2	NA	TGCGCCAGCAGCCCCGGGTGGACAGGGTTAGGCGGGGAGCTGTTTTTT	CASSPGWTGLGGELFF
TRBD2	TRBV5-6	TRBJ2-5	NA	TGTGCCAGCAGCTTCAGCGGGAGGGCCTGGGAGACCCAGTACTTC	CASSFSGRAWETQYF
NA	TRBV5-1	TRBJ2-3	NA	TGCGCCAGCAGCTTTTCCGGGATAGGCCCAGATACGCAGTATTTT	CASSFSGIGPDTQYF
TRBD2	TRBV5-1	TRBJ2-7	few	TGCGCCAGCAGCGTCGGGACTAGCGGGGCTAACCGCGAGGAGCAGTACTTC	CASSVGTSGANREEQYF
NA	TRBV5-1	TRBJ1-2	NA	TGCGCCAGCAGGCAGGGGTACCGACCTAACTATGGCTACACCTTC	CASRQGYRPNYGYTF
NA	TRBV10-1	TRBJ1-2	once	TGCGCCAGCAGTGAGCGGGGGGACTATGGCTACACCTTC	CASSERGDYGYTF
NA	TRBV6-5	TRBJ2-3	NA	TGTGCCAGCACCTCGTTTGGGGCCACAGATACGCAGTATTTT	CASTSFGATDTQYF
NA	TRBV9	TRBJ2-7	NA	TGTGCCAGCAGCGATGGGAGGAGGGGAACCTACGAGCAGTACTTC	CASSDGRRGTYEQYF